Reported below is one T cell receptor beta chain. The data were obtained in a study of blood T cell repertoires in COVID-19. In the source study's methods: Counts of nucleated cells, estimated from reference gene primer amplification, were obtained. Measured with immunoSEQ multiplex PCR; TCRdb has only the in-frame clones, and not every one. D and trimming were read from the DNA, whereas the V and J calls and clone size are those reported in that table. The sample carries about 150,000 clones, roughly 85% recorded once. V lost 1 base and J lost 5; bases outside the gene matches: 7. Per the germline V gene, CDR1 is LNHNV and CDR2 is YYDKDF (reference sequence). CDR3 length equals 16 residues.

The TCR originated in a man between 65 and 85 years old with acute or convalescent COVID-19. Sequencing used peripheral blood. The chain carries TRBV15 and TRBJ1-5; 8 bases are shared with TRBD1. This CDR3 is CATSRGGQGKDQPQHF. For the CDR3, the DNA is TGTGCCACCAGCAGAGGAGGACAGGGAAAGGATCAGCCCCAGCATTTT.